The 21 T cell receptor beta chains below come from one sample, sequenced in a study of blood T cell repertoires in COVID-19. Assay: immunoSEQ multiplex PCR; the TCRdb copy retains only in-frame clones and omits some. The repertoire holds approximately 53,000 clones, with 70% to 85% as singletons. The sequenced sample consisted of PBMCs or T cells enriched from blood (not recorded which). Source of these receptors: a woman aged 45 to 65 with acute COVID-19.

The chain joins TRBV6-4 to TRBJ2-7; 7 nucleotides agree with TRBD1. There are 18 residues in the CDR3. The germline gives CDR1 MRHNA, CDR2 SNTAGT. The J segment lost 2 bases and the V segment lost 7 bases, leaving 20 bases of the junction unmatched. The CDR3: CASIPPPGQHYLTYEQYF. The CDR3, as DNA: TGTGCCAGCATCCCCCCCCCGGGACAGCATTACCTCACCTACGAGCAGTACTTC.

Here the CDR3 reads CASSLEVTGINEQFF. CDR3 coding DNA: TGTGCCAGCAGCTTAGAGGTGACAGGGATCAATGAGCAGTTCTTC. The rearrangement links TRBV7-9 to TRBJ2-1, with 7 bases that match TRBD1. V lost 1 base to trimming and J lost 6 bases; unmatched junction nucleotides: 6. The CDR3 spans 15 residues. Germline assignment: CDR1 SEHNR and CDR2 FQNEAQ (reference sequence).

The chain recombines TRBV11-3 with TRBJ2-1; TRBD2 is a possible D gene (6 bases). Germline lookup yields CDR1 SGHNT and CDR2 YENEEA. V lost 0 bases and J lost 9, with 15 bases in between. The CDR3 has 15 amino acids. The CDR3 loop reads CASSLEGRKLAEQFF. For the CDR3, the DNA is TGTGCCAGCAGCTTAGAGGGGAGGAAACTAGCTGAGCAGTTCTTC.

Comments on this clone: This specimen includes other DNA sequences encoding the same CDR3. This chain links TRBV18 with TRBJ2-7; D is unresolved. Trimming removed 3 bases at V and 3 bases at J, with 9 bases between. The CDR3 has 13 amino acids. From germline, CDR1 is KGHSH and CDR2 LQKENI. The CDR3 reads CASSPPPGYEQYF. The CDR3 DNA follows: TGTGCCAGCTCACCCCCCCCAGGCTACGAGCAGTACTTC.

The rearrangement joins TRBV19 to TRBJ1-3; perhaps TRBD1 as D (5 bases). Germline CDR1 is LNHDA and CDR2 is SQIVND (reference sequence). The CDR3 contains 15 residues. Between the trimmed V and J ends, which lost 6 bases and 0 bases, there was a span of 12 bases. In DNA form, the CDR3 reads TGTGCCAGTAGCTACGGACACTTCTCTGGAAACACCATATATTTT. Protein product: CASSYGHFSGNTIYF.

CDR3 loop: CASTEKSPYSNQPQHF. CDR3 nucleotide sequence: TGTGCCAGCACCGAGAAGAGTCCGTATAGCAATCAGCCCCAGCATTTT. The chain employs TRBV2 and TRBJ1-5; D not resolved. The V gene lost 7 bases and the J gene lost 0 bases, with 16 bases spanning the gap. This CDR3 has 16 residues. CDR1 SNHLY and CDR2 FYNNEI come from the germline V gene.

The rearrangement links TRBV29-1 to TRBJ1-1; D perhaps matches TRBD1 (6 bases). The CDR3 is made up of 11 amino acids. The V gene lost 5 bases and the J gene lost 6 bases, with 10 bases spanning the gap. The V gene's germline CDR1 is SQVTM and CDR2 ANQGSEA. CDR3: CSVRRGPEAFF. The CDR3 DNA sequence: TGCAGCGTTAGGCGGGGGCCTGAAGCTTTCTTT.

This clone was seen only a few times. DNA for the CDR3: TGTGCCAGCAGCTTAGAGGCTGGCCGGGGTAACTATGGCTACACCTTC. Protein sequence: CASSLEAGRGNYGYTF. The chain carries TRBV7-9 and TRBJ1-2; no firm D call. The length of the CDR3 is 16 residues. The V end was cut by 1 base, the J end by 1 base, with 13 bases between. Per the germline V gene, CDR1 is SEHNR and CDR2 is FQNEAQ (reference sequence).

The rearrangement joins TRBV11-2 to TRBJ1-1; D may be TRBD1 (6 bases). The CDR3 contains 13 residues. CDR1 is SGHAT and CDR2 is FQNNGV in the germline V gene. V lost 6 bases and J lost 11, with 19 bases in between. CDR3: CASRGEGGRGAFF. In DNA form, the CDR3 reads TGTGCCAGCAGAGGTGAGGGGGGGAGAGGTGCTTTCTTT.

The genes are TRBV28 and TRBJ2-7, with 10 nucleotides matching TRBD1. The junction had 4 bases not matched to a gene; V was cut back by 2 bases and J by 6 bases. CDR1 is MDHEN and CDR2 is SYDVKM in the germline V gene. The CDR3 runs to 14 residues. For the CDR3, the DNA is TGTGCCAGCAGTTTAAGGGACAGGGGAGGCGAGCAGTACTTC. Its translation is CASSLRDRGGEQYF.

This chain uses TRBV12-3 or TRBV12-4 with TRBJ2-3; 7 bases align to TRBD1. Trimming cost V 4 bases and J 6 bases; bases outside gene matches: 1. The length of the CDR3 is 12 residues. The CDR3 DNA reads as TGTGCCAGCAGTTCACAGGGGGATACGCAGTATTTT. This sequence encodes CASSSQGDTQYF.

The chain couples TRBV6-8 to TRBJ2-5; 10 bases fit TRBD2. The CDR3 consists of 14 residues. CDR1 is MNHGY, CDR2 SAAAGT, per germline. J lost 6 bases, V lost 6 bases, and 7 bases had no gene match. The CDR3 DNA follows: TGTGCCAGCAGGATAGCGGGGGGTATAAAGACCCAGTACTTC. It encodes CASRIAGGIKTQYF.

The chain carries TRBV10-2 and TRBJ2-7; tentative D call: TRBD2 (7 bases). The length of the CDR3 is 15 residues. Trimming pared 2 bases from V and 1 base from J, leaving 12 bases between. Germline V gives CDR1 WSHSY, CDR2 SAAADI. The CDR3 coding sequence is TGCGCCAGCAGTGAGGGGCGGGGGCGATCCTACGAGCAGTACTTC. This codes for CASSEGRGRSYEQYF.

CDR3 amino acids: CASPPGSGGQAGTDTQYF. DNA for the CDR3: TGTGCCAGCCCGCCTGGTAGCGGGGGCCAGGCTGGCACAGATACGCAGTATTTT. The chain combines TRBV28 with TRBJ2-3, with 9 bases lining up with TRBD2. The CDR3 is made up of 18 amino acids. V lost 8 bases to trimming and J lost 1 base; unmatched junction nucleotides: 16. In germline, CDR1 is MDHEN, CDR2 SYDVKM.

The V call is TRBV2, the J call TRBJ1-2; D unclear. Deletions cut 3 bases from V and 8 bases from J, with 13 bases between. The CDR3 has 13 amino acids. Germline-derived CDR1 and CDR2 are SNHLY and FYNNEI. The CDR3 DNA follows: TGTGCCAGCAGTGAGGGGAGGATCCAAGGCTACACCTTC. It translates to CASSEGRIQGYTF.

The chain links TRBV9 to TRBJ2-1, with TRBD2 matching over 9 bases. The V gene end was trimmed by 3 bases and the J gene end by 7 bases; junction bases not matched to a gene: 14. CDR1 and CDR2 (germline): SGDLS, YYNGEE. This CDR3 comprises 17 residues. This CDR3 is CASSGPGGPSGVNEQFF. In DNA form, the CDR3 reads TGTGCCAGCAGCGGTCCCGGAGGACCTAGCGGGGTTAATGAGCAGTTCTTC. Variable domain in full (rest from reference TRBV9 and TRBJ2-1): DSGVTQTPKHLITATGQRVTLRCSPRSGDLSVYWYQQSLDQGLQFLIQYYNGEERAKGNILERFSAQQFPDLHSELNLSSLELGDSALYFCASSGPGGPSGVNEQFFGPGTRLTVL.

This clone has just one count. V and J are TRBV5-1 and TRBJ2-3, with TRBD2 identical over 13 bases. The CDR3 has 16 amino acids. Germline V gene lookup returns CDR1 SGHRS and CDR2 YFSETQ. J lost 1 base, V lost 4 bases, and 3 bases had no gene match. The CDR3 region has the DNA TGCGCCAGCAGCCGAGGACTAGCGGGGGGCACAGATACGCAGTATTTT. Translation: CASSRGLAGGTDTQYF.

This chain's CDR3 is CASSLAGAANYEQYF. CDR3 in DNA: TGTGCCAGCAGCTTGGCAGGGGCCGCTAACTACGAGCAGTACTTC. The rearrangement links TRBV5-4 to TRBJ2-7, with a possible D match to TRBD1 (6 bases). V was pared by 0 bases and J by 3 bases, with 13 bases between. This CDR3 is built from 15 residues. CDR1 and CDR2 (germline): SGHNT, YYREEE (reference sequence).

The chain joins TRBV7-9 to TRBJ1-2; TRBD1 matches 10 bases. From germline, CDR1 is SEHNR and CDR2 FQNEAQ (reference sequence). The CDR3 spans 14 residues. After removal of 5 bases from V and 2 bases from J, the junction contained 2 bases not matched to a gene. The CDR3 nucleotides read TGTGCCAGCAGCCCGGGACAGGGGAACTATGGCTACACCTTC. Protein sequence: CASSPGQGNYGYTF.

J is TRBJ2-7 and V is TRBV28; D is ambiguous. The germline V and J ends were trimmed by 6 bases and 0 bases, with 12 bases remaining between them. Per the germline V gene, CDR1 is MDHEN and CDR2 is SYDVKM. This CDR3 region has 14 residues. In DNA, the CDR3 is TGTGCCAGCAGATTGGGCCAGAGCTCCTACGAGCAGTACTTC. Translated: CASRLGQSSYEQYF.

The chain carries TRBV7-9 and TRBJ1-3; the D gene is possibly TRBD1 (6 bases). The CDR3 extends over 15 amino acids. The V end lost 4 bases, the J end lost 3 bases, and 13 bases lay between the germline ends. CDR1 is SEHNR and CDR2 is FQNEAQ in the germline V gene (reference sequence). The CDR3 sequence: CASSWPGGRGNTIYF. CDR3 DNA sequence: TGTGCCAGCAGCTGGCCTGGGGGCCGTGGAAACACCATATATTTT.